This section outlines one T cell receptor beta chain sequence together with its context. Its target antigen remains unknown. Per-nucleotide qualities are absent, and no much larger clonotype sits a single base away. Reading the germline V gene gives CDR1 SQVTM and CDR2 ANQGSEA. V is shortened by 6 bases, J by 0 bases, and the region joining them spans 18 bases. The CDR3 spans 15 residues, from the cysteine through the phenylalanine. Left in the record is the CDR3 DNA by itself, 45 bases read in frame from the first base. The record originates from a study of CDR3 diversity in severe acne (dated by TCRdb to between 2017 and 2020). Library preparation used PCR. Sequencing used an Illumina HiSeq 2000. TCRdb itself trimmed the public reads at Q25 with fastp, ran MiXCR and retained productive beta chains. Duplicate CDR3 protein sequences are folded into a single record with the most common DNA and genes. The sample table lists over 90,000 distinct CDR3 sequences, roughly half of them with a count of one. 9.5% to 15% of the sample rests with the top ten.

Specimen: blood. The chain uses TRBV29-1 and TRBJ2-7, with the D call tentatively TRBD1 or TRBD2, each fitting 5 bases. This TCR came from a male donor with acne. CDR3 protein: CSVTRGGVGSYEQYF. Here is the DNA: TGCAGCGTGACTCGGGGCGGCGTTGGCTCCTACGAGCAGTACTTC.